What follows are 15 T cell receptor beta chains derived from one specimen sequenced in a study of cytomegalovirus exposure and HLA in healthy donors. Amplification used 60 Vbeta primers and 13 Jbeta primers. Assay used: immunoSEQ multiplex PCR; TCRdb lists only in-frame clones, some missing. Of approximately 150,000 clones listed, 79% are singletons. The material sequenced was PBMCs. The receptor set was obtained from a man in his forties in good health and CMV-seronegative.

This clone appeared a few times. The chain links TRBV10-1 to TRBJ2-1, with D perhaps matching TRBD1 (5 bases). Trimming removed 0 bases from V and 12 bases from J, with 15 bases in between. Germline assignment: CDR1 WNHNN and CDR2 SYGVQD (reference sequence). The CDR3 length is 14 residues. The DNA for the CDR3 is TGCGCCAGCAGTGAGTCGGTCAGGGCCTGTGGGCAGTTCTTC. Its protein is CASSESVRACGQFF.

V is TRBV6-5 and J is TRBJ1-5; D gene unclear. Trimming removed 9 bases at V and 3 bases at J, with 15 bases between. From germline, CDR1 is MNHEY and CDR2 SVGAGI. CDR3 size: 14 residues. The CDR3 reads CASSSQVNNQPQHF. The CDR3 bases are TGTGCCAGTTCGAGTCAGGTTAACAATCAGCCCCAGCATTTT.

The sample holds one count of this clone. The CDR3, as DNA: TGTGCCAGCAGTGGTGCTGGTCGGGGATTGACTGCCTACGAGCAGTACTTC. It yields the protein CASSGAGRGLTAYEQYF. The rearrangement joins TRBV28 to TRBJ2-7; TRBD2 is a possible D gene (5 bases). Deletions cut 5 bases from V and 2 bases from J, with 22 bases between. The CDR3 is made up of 17 amino acids. CDR1 and CDR2 (germline): MDHEN, SYDVKM.

The chain has TRBV6-1 and TRBJ2-7, with 8 bases identical to TRBD2. V shed 5 bases and J 6 bases; nucleotides not matched to a gene: 6. The V gene's germline CDR1 is MNHNS and CDR2 SASEGT. The CDR3 is 13 residues long. In DNA, the CDR3 is TGTGCCAGCAGTTCGCGGGAGGTCGGCGAGCAGTACTTC. Its translation is CASSSREVGEQYF.

V and J are TRBV6-5 and TRBJ2-7; no reliable D call. Trimming pared 7 bases from V and 6 bases from J, leaving 13 bases between. Per the germline V gene, CDR1 is MNHEY and CDR2 is SVGAGI. The CDR3 is 12 residues long. CDR3: CASMGWLGEQYF. In DNA, the CDR3 is TGTGCCAGCATGGGCTGGCTCGGCGAGCAGTACTTC.

This clone was counted a few times. The J gene is TRBJ2-2, the V gene TRBV7-6; 9 bases are a match to TRBD2. After removal of 4 bases from V and 3 bases from J, the junction contained 6 bases not matched to a gene. Germline lookup yields CDR1 SGHVS and CDR2 FNYEAQ. The CDR3 covers 16 residues. The CDR3 DNA is TGTGCCAGCAGCTGGGGGACTAGCTGGGACACCGGGGAGCTGTTTTTT. Translation: CASSWGTSWDTGELFF.

This clone has just a few counts. The rearrangement links TRBV6-5 to TRBJ2-1, with D perhaps TRBD2 (5 bases). Germline assignment: CDR1 MNHEY and CDR2 SVGAGI. This CDR3 spans 14 amino acids. Trimming cost V 4 bases and J 5 bases, with 12 bases left between them. The CDR3 protein is CASSSSSPHNEQFF. CDR3 nucleotide sequence: TGTGCCAGCAGTTCTAGCTCGCCCCACAATGAGCAGTTCTTC.

V and J are TRBV6-5 and TRBJ1-2, with D maybe TRBD1 (5 bases). V lost 2 bases to trimming and J lost 1 base, with 14 bases between them. CDR1 is MNHEY, CDR2 SVGAGI, per germline. The CDR3 totals 16 residues. CDR3: CASSYGRTRINYGYTF. CDR3 in DNA: TGTGCCAGCAGTTACGGGAGGACACGTATTAACTATGGCTACACCTTC.

The chain links TRBV19 to TRBJ2-1; D possibly corresponds to TRBD1 (6 bases). CDR1 LNHDA and CDR2 SQIVND come from the germline V gene (reference sequence). The CDR3 is made up of 13 amino acids. V was clipped by 5 bases and J by 10 bases, with 15 bases between them. The CDR3 reads CASSSNRAGEQFF. CDR3 coding DNA: TGTGCCAGTAGTTCGAACAGGGCCGGGGAGCAGTTCTTC.

V usage is TRBV30 and J usage is TRBJ2-1, with 12 bases aligning to TRBD2. V dropped 4 bases and J dropped 9; count of bases not matched to a gene: 10. Germline CDR1 reads GTSNPN; CDR2 reads SVGIG (reference sequence). This CDR3 has 15 amino acids. CDR3 coding DNA: TGTGCCTGGAACATACTAGCGGGAGGTCCTGGTGAGCAGTTCTTC. Translation: CAWNILAGGPGEQFF. Combining the CDR3 with reference TRBV30 and TRBJ2-1 gives the whole variable domain SQTIHQWPATLVQPVGSPLSLECTVEGTSNPNLYWYRQAAGRGLQLLFYSVGIGQISSEVPQNLSASRPQDRQFILSSKKLLLSDSGFYLCAWNILAGGPGEQFFGPGTRLTVL.

This clone was found a few times. Other DNA sequences of this sample code for an identical CDR3. The gene calls are TRBV5-1 and TRBJ2-3; 10 bases align to TRBD2. J lost 3 bases, V lost 1 base, and 2 bases had no gene match. From germline, CDR1 is SGHRS and CDR2 YFSETQ. The CDR3 spans 15 residues. CDR3 sequence (DNA): TGCGCCAGCAGCTTGCGGGGACTAGCGACAGATACGCAGTATTTT. Its translation is CASSLRGLATDTQYF.

The chain employs TRBV28 and TRBJ1-2, with TRBD1 identical over 7 bases. The CDR3 consists of 14 residues. Losses at the gene ends were 7 bases for V and 4 bases for J; bases not matched to a gene: 9. Germline values: CDR1 MDHEN, CDR2 SYDVKM. DNA of the CDR3: TGTGCCAGCACCTTGGACAGGAAAATCTATGGCTACACCTTC. Encoded protein: CASTLDRKIYGYTF.

The rearrangement joins TRBV19 to TRBJ2-3; 9 bases are shared with TRBD2. CDR1 LNHDA and CDR2 SQIVND come from the germline V gene (reference sequence). The CDR3 is made up of 14 amino acids. Trimming at V came to 5 bases and at J to 3 bases, leaving 3 bases not matched to a gene. Here the CDR3 reads CASSGSGGTDTQYF. The CDR3 DNA sequence: TGTGCCAGTAGTGGTAGCGGGGGAACAGATACGCAGTATTTT.

This clone was recorded only once. The CDR3 region has the DNA TGTGCCAGTCCGACTAGCGGGAGGGCCGTCCAAGAGACCCAGTACTTC. As protein: CASPTSGRAVQETQYF. The J gene is TRBJ2-5, the V gene TRBV19; 14 nucleotides align to TRBD2. Germline V CDR1 and CDR2: LNHDA, SQIVND (reference sequence). CDR3 length equals 16 residues. Trimming at V came to 8 bases and at J to 1 base, leaving 6 bases not matched to a gene.

With respect to this clone: One end of the junction varies from germline; a read error may be responsible. The chain has TRBV7-9 and TRBJ2-6; perhaps TRBD1 as D (5 bases). This CDR3 region has 13 residues. Germline loops: CDR1 SEHNR, CDR2 FQNEAQ (reference sequence). CDR3 nucleotide sequence: TGTGCCAGCAGCCATTCTGGGGCCAACGGCCTGACTTTC. Protein product: CASSHSGANGLTF.